This T cell receptor beta chain was recorded in a study of blood T cell repertoires in COVID-19. For the study at large: Whether acute or convalescent, the COVID-19 samples came from the United States, Italy and Spain. Sources were T cells, B-cell-depleted T cells, or PBMCs; the material itself was cDNA or gDNA.

Seattle patient enrollment occurred during active infection, with longitudinal follow-up thereafter. V gave up 4 bases and J gave up 5 bases, with 15 bases separating them. Germline lookup yields CDR1 SGDLS and CDR2 YYNGEE. The CDR3 contains 14 residues. Study processing details: Amplification with reference gene primers provided the estimates of nucleated cell counts. Profiling relied on immunoSEQ multiplex PCR, and the TCRdb table lists in-frame clones only, not all of them. Clone size and the V and J calls come from that table; the DNA yielded D and trimming. The repertoire holds 150,000 to 200,000 clones, with around 79% as singletons.

The sequencing input was peripheral blood. The chain has TRBV9 and TRBJ2-5, with D perhaps matching TRBD2 (5 bases). This clonotype originated in a woman aged 35 to 49 with COVID-19, enrolled during active disease. The DNA for the CDR3 is TGTGCCAGCAGCCTCAGGACTCCCGGGGAGACCCAGTACTTC. Translating it yields CASSLRTPGETQYF. The full variable domain, in which reference TRBV9 and TRBJ2-5 provide the parts outside the CDR3, is DSGVTQTPKHLITATGQRVTLRCSPRSGDLSVYWYQQSLDQGLQFLIQYYNGEERAKGNILERFSAQQFPDLHSELNLSSLELGDSALYFCASSLRTPGETQYFGPGTRLLVL.